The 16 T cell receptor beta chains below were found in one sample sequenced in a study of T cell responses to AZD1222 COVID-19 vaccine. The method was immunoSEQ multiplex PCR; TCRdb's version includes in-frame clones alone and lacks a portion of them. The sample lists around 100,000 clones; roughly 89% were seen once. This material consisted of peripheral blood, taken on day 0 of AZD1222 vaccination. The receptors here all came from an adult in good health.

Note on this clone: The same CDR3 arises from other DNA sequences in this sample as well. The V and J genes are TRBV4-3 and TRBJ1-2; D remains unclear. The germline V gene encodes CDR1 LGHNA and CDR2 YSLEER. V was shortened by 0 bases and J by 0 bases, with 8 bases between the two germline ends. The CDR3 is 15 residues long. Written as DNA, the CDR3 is TGCGCCAGCAGCCAAGATCTGAGGGCTAACTATGGCTACACCTTC. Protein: CASSQDLRANYGYTF.

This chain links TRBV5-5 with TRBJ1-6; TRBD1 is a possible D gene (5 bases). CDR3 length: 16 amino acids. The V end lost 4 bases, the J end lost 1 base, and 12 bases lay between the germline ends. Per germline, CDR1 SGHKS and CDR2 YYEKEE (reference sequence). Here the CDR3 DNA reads TGTGCCAGCAGCCGAGGGGAAGGGTCCTATAATTCACCCCTCCACTTT. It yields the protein CASSRGEGSYNSPLHF. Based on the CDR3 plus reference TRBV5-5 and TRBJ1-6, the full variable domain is DAGVTQSPTHLIKTRGQQVTLRCSPISGHKSVSWYQQVLGQGPQFIFQYYEKEERGRGNFPDRFSARQFPNYSSELNVNALLLGDSALYLCASSRGEGSYNSPLHFGNGTRLTVT.

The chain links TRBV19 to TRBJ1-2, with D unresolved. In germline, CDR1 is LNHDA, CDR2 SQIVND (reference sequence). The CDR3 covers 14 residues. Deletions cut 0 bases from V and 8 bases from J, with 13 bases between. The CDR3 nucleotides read TGTGCCAGTAGTATAGATAATGGACCCTCGGGCTACACCTTC. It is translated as CASSIDNGPSGYTF.

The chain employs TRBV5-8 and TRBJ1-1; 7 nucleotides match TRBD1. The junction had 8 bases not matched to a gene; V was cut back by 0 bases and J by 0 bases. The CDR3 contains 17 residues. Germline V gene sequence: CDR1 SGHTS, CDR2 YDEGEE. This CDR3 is CASSLGLGGELNTEAFF. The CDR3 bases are TGTGCCAGCAGCTTGGGTTTAGGGGGCGAGTTGAACACTGAAGCTTTCTTT.

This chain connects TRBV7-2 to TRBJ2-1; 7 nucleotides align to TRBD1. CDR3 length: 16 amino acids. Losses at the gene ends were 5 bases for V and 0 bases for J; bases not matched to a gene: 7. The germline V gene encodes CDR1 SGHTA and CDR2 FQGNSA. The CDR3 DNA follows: TGTGCCAGCAGCCCGACAGGGTCGAGCTCCTACAATGAGCAGTTCTTC. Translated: CASSPTGSSSYNEQFF.

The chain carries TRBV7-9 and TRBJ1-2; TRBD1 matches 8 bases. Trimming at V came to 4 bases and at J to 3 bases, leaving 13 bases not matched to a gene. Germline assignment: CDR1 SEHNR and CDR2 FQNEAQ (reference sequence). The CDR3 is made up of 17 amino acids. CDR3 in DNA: TGTGCCAGCAGCTCCCTTCCCGGACAGGGAAAAGACTATGGCTACACCTTC. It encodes CASSSLPGQGKDYGYTF. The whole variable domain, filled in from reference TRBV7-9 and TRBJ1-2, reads DTGVSQNPRHKITKRGQNVTFRCDPISEHNRLYWYRQTLGQGPEFLTYFQNEAQLEKSRLLSDRFSAERPKGSFSTLEIQRTEQGDSAMYLCASSSLPGQGKDYGYTFGSGTRLTVV.

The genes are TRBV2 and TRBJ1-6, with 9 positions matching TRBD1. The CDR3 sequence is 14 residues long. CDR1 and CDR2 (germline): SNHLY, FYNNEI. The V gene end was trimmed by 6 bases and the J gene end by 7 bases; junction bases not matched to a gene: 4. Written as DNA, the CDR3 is TGTGCCAGCAGAAGAGGACAGGGGAATTCACCCCTCCACTTT. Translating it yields CASRRGQGNSPLHF.

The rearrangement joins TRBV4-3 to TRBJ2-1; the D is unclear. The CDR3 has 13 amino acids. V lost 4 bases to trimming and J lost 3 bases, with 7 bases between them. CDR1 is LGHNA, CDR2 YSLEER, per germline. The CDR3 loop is CASSLIRYNEQFF. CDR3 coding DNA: TGCGCCAGCAGCCTAATACGCTACAATGAGCAGTTCTTC.

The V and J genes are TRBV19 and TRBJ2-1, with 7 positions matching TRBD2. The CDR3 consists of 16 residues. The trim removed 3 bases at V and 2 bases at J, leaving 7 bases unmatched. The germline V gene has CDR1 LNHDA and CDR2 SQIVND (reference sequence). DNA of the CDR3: TGTGCCAGTAGTATTGAGGCCCTAGCGGCCTACAATGAGCAGTTCTTC. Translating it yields CASSIEALAAYNEQFF.

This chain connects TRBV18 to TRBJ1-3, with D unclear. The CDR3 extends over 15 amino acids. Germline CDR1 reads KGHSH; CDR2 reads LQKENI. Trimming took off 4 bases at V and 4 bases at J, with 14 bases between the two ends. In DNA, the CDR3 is TGTGCCAGCTCACTGGGCCCAGCGGACGGAAACACCATATATTTT. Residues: CASSLGPADGNTIYF.

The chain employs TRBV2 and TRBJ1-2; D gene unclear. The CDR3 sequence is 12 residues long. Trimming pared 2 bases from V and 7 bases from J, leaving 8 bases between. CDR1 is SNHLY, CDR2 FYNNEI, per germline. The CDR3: CASSEHVSGYTF. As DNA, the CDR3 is TGTGCCAGCAGTGAACACGTGTCTGGCTACACCTTC.

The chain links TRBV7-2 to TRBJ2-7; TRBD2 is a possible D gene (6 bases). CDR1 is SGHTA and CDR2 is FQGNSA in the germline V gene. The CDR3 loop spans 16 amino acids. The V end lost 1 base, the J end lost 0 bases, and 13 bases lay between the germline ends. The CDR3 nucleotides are TGTGCCAGCAGCTTAGGGTCGGCGGGGAACTCCTACGAGCAGTACTTC. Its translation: CASSLGSAGNSYEQYF.

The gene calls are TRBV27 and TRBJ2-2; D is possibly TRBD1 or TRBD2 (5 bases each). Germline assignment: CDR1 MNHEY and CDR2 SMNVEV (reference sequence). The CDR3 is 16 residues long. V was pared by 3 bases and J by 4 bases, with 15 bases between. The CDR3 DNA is TGTGCCAGCAGTTTGGTTGGGGGTACGGGCACCGGGGAGCTGTTTTTT. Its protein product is CASSLVGGTGTGELFF.

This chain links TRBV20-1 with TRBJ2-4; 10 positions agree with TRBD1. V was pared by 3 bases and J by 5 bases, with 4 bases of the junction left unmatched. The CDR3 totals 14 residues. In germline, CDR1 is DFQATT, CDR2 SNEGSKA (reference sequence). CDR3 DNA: TGCAGTGCTAGTCGGGGGACAGGGGAAAACATTCAGTACTTC. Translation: CSASRGTGENIQYF.

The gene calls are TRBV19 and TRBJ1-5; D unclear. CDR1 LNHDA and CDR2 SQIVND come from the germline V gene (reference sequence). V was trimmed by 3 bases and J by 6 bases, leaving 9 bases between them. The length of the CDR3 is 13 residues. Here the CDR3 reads CASSIQSGQPQHF. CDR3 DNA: TGTGCCAGTAGTATTCAGTCTGGTCAGCCCCAGCATTTT.

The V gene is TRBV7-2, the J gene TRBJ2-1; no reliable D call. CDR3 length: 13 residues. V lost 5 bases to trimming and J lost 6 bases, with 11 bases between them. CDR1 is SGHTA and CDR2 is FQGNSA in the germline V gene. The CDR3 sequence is CASSAHVPNEQFF. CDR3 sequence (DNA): TGTGCCAGCAGCGCTCACGTCCCCAATGAGCAGTTCTTC.